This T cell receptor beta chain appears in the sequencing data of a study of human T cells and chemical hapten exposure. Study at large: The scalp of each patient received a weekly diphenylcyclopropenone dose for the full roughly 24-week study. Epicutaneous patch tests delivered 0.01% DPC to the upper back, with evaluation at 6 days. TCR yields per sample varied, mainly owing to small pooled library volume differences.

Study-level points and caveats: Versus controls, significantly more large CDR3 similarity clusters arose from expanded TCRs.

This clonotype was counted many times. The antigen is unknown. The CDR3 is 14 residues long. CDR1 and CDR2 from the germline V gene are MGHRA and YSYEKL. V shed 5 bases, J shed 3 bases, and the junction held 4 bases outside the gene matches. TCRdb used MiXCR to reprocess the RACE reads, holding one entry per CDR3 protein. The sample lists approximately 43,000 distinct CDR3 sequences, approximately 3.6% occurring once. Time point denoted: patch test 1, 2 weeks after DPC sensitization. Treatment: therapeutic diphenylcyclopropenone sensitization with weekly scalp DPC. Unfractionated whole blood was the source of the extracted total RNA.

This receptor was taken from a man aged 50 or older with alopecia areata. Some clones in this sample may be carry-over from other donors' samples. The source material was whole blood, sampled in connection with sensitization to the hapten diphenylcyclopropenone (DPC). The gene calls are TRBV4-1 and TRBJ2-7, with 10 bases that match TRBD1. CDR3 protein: CASSYRDRGYEQYF. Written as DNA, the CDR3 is TGCGCCAGCAGCTACCGGGACAGGGGCTACGAGCAGTACTTC.